Listed below are T cell receptor beta chains from one sample, sequenced in a study of cytomegalovirus exposure and HLA in healthy donors. Assay: immunoSEQ multiplex PCR; the TCRdb copy retains only in-frame clones and omits some. The table includes 130,000 to 150,000 clones, 77% detected once. The sample taken for sequencing was PBMCs. The receptors derive from a woman between 45 and 60 years old in good health and CMV-seronegative. The CDR3 runs from the conserved cysteine through the conserved F or W. A D gene is named only where the DNA matches it firmly. The size entry is marked missing in some rows and otherwise reads once, few, many or a size class.

>TRBD2|TRBV7-3|TRBJ2-2|.
CASSLTRGGLRTGELFF
TGTGCCAGCAGCTTAACGCGGGGGGGCCTTCGGACCGGGGAGCTGTTTTTT
>.|TRBV28|TRBJ2-7|once
CASSLQGSVYEQYF
TGTGCCAGCAGTTTACAGGGTTCGGTCTACGAGCAGTACTTC
>.|TRBV27|TRBJ1-2|.
CASSFVGSLGYGYTF
TGTGCCAGCAGTTTCGTGGGCTCTCTGGGCTATGGCTACACCTTC
>.|TRBV21-1|TRBJ1-2|.
CASSPLGTGVDYGYTF
TGTGCCAGTAGCCCCCTCGGAACAGGGGTCGACTATGGCTACACCTTC
>.|TRBV10-3|TRBJ1-2|.
CAISDHTKTGRGYGYTF
TGTGCCATCAGTGACCACACCAAAACAGGGAGAGGCTATGGCTACACCTTC
>TRBD2|TRBV2|TRBJ2-2|.
CASRRRSGGEPGELFF
TGTGCCAGCAGACGACGTAGCGGGGGAGAACCCGGGGAGCTGTTTTTT
>TRBD2|TRBV9|TRBJ2-1|.
CASSVDLAGDYNEQFF
TGTGCCAGCAGCGTAGATCTAGCGGGGGACTACAATGAGCAGTTCTTC
>.|TRBV9|TRBJ1-2|.
CASSVAADYGYTF
TGTGCCAGCAGCGTAGCTGCAGACTATGGCTACACCTTC
>.|TRBV18|TRBJ1-5|.
CASSPRVEQPQHF
TGTGCCAGCTCACCACGGGTGGAGCAGCCCCAGCATTTT
>TRBD1|TRBV2|TRBJ2-5|.
CASGRTGGQETQYF
TGTGCCAGCGGCCGGACAGGGGGACAAGAGACCCAGTACTTC
>.|TRBV11-2|TRBJ1-6|once
CASSRSGGNNSPLHF
TGTGCCAGCAGTCGGAGCGGTGGGAATAATTCACCCCTCCACTTT
>.|TRBV5-4|TRBJ1-2|.
CASSLREWLGAKGYTF
TGTGCCAGCAGCTTGAGGGAGTGGCTGGGGGCAAAAGGCTACACCTTC
>TRBD1|TRBV28|TRBJ1-2|.
CASTLQGADGYTF
TGTGCCAGCACCCTACAGGGGGCTGATGGCTACACCTTC
>.|TRBV7-2|TRBJ1-6|.
CASSRGPSSYNSPLHF
TGTGCCAGCAGCCGAGGGCCGAGCTCCTATAATTCACCCCTCCACTTT
>TRBD2|TRBV14|TRBJ2-1|.
CASSRTSGYNEQFF
TGTGCCAGCAGCCGGACTAGCGGTTACAATGAGCAGTTCTTC
>.|TRBV28|TRBJ1-1|few
CASRRGSTPRLVFMNTEAFF
TGTGCCAGCAGGCGGGGTTCGACCCCCCGGCTCGTATTTATGAACACTGAAGCTTTCTTT
>.|TRBV7-2|TRBJ1-1|once
CASSLVSAGNTEAFF
TGTGCCAGCAGCTTAGTGTCGGCAGGGAACACTGAAGCTTTCTTT
>TRBD1|TRBV15|TRBJ2-7|.
CATSRDYRGLSEQYF
TGTGCCACCAGCAGAGATTACAGGGGTCTTAGCGAGCAGTACTTC
>TRBD1|TRBV7-2|TRBJ2-1|.
CASSSIDRVNEQFF
TGTGCCAGCAGCTCAATAGACAGGGTTAATGAGCAGTTCTTC
>TRBD1|TRBV19|TRBJ2-1|.
CASEVGTARFRNEQFF
TGTGCCAGTGAAGTTGGGACAGCCCGATTTAGGAATGAGCAGTTCTTC
>.|TRBV2|TRBJ1-2|.
CASSLRLGRDYGYTF
TGTGCCAGCAGTCTCCGACTGGGGAGGGACTATGGCTACACCTTC
>.|TRBV28|TRBJ1-6|.
CASSGLDSSYNSPLHF
TGTGCCAGCAGTGGACTAGACAGCTCCTATAATTCACCCCTCCACTTT
>.|TRBV6-6|TRBJ2-7|.
CAKGKGAYEQYF
TGTGCCAAAGGGAAGGGGGCCTACGAGCAGTACTTC
>.|TRBV10-3|TRBJ1-1|.
CAIKMATELSF
TGTGCCATCAAAATGGCGACAGAACTGAGCTTT
>.|TRBV7-6|TRBJ2-7|.
CASSLLGGEQYF
TGTGCCAGCAGCTTACTTGGGGGGGAGCAGTACTTC
>.|TRBV29-1|TRBJ2-3|few
CSVSTAGGTDTQYF
TGCAGCGTGTCTACGGCAGGGGGCACAGATACGCAGTATTTT
>TRBD1|TRBV28|TRBJ1-2|.
CASSLYHKDRDNYGYTF
TGTGCCAGCAGTCTCTATCATAAGGACAGGGACAACTATGGCTACACCTTC
>.|TRBV4-1|TRBJ1-6|.
CASSQESVRVNSPLHF
TGCGCCAGCAGCCAAGAATCAGTCCGGGTGAATTCACCCCTCCACTTT
>.|TRBV27|TRBJ2-7|.
CASSFTANSYEQYF
TGTGCCAGCAGTTTCACAGCTAACTCCTACGAGCAGTACTTC
>TRBD1|TRBV7-9|TRBJ1-1|.
CASSLRQGVNTEAFF
TGTGCCAGCAGCTTAAGGCAGGGGGTGAACACTGAAGCTTTCTTT
>.|TRBV25-1|TRBJ2-7|.
CASSLQGGSYEQYF
TGTGCCAGCAGTTTACAGGGAGGGTCCTACGAGCAGTACTTC
>.|TRBV19|TRBJ1-5|.
CASSQQGGQPQHF
TGTGCCAGTAGTCAACAGGGCGGGCAGCCCCAGCATTTT
>TRBD1|TRBV5-1|TRBJ2-7|.
CASSVRTGGFMQYF
TGCGCCAGCAGCGTACGGACAGGGGGCTTTATGCAGTACTTC
>.|TRBV28|TRBJ1-2|.
CASRPTGSYGYTF
TGTGCCAGCAGACCAACAGGGAGCTATGGCTACACCTTC
>.|TRBV15|TRBJ2-1|few
CATSSLSGFSNEQFF
TGTGCCACCAGCAGTCTCTCAGGGTTTTCCAATGAGCAGTTCTTC
>.|TRBV27|TRBJ1-1|.
CASSFRGARDTEAFF
TGTGCCAGCAGTTTTCGGGGGGCGCGGGACACTGAAGCTTTCTTT
>TRBD2|TRBV6-1|TRBJ2-5|.
CASSVAGGAAETQYF
TGTGCCAGCAGTGTTGCGGGGGGGGCCGCAGAGACCCAGTACTTC